Presented here are 7 T cell receptor beta chains from one specimen sequenced in a study of blood T cells in healthy people across ages. Primed by a sample-barcoded 5' primer and a J-beta primer mix, a second PCR proceeded for about 6 to 12 cycles. TCRdb reprocessed the 5' RACE reads via MiXCR and lists one record per CDR3 protein. The data show about a million distinct CDR3 sequences, roughly 43% seen once. Sequencing was performed on blood. The receptor set was obtained from a man aged 25 to 40 in good health.

The chain combines TRBV9 with TRBJ1-2, with D possibly being TRBD1 (5 bases). V lost 4 bases, J lost 4 bases, and 14 bases lay in between. The germline gives CDR1 SGDLS, CDR2 YYNGEE. The CDR3 loop spans 14 amino acids. CDR3 sequence reads: CASSPVEGLYGYTF. CDR3 nucleotides: TGTGCCAGCAGCCCCGTGGAGGGACTCTATGGCTACACCTTC. The full variable domain, rest sourced from reference TRBV9 and TRBJ1-2, is DSGVTQTPKHLITATGQRVTLRCSPRSGDLSVYWYQQSLDQGLQFLIQYYNGEERAKGNILERFSAQQFPDLHSELNLSSLELGDSALYFCASSPVEGLYGYTFGSGTRLTVV.

This clonotype came up a few times. The rearrangement links TRBV6-2 or TRBV6-3 to TRBJ2-2; D may be TRBD1 or TRBD2 (5 bases each). Germline loops: CDR1 MNHEY, CDR2 SVGEGT. The V and J ends lost 4 bases and 3 bases respectively, with 12 bases between them. CDR3 size: 15 residues. CDR3: CASSSFRGDTGELFF. For the CDR3, the DNA is TGTGCCAGCAGTTCGTTCAGAGGGGACACCGGGGAGCTGTTTTTT.

This clonotype was observed a handful of times. This chain links TRBV11-2 with TRBJ2-3; D is ambiguous. Germline V gene lookup returns CDR1 SGHAT and CDR2 FQNNGV. Trimming took 6 bases from V and 4 from J, leaving 11 bases between them. The CDR3 is made up of 13 amino acids. DNA for the CDR3: TGTGCCAGCAGACCTAGTCCCCCAGATACGCAGTATTTT. Amino acids: CASRPSPPDTQYF. The full variable domain, completed using reference TRBV11-2 and TRBJ2-3, is EAGVAQSPRYKIIEKRQSVAFWCNPISGHATLYWYQQILGQGPKLLIQFQNNGVVDDSQLPKDRFSAERLKGVDSTLKIQPAKLEDSAVYLCASRPSPPDTQYFGPGTRLTVL.

There are a few counts of this clonotype. The rearrangement uses TRBV10-3 and TRBJ2-3, with D tentatively TRBD1 (5 bases). The V gene lost 0 bases and the J gene lost 4 bases, with 8 bases spanning the gap. The CDR3 length is 14 residues. Germline lookup yields CDR1 ENHRY and CDR2 SYGVKD. CDR3 coding DNA: TGTGCCATCAGTGAGTCGCAGGGCCCAGATACGCAGTATTTT. This encodes CAISESQGPDTQYF.

This clonotype has at least ten counts. The chain is built from TRBV18 and TRBJ1-5; tentatively, D is TRBD1 (5 bases). The CDR3 loop spans 15 amino acids. The germline V gene has CDR1 KGHSH and CDR2 LQKENI. Trimming removed 4 bases from V and 2 bases from J, with 12 bases in between. The DNA of the CDR3 is TGTGCCAGCTCACAAGCAGGGAATGGCAATCAGCCCCAGCATTTT. Translated: CASSQAGNGNQPQHF.

V usage is TRBV7-2 and J usage is TRBJ1-2, with D maybe TRBD1 (5 bases). V was shortened by 3 bases and J by 8 bases, with 22 bases between the two germline ends. The germline CDR1 and CDR2 sequences are SGHTA and FQGNSA. The CDR3 contains 16 residues. The CDR3 coding sequence is TGTGCCAGCAGCTTTCTCAATCGGTCGGGACGGGAGGGCTACACCTTC. This translates into CASSFLNRSGREGYTF.

This clonotype was counted between two and nine times. The chain combines TRBV5-1 with TRBJ2-1; 11 bases match TRBD2. With V trimmed by 4 bases and J by 4 bases, 4 bases remained unmatched. This CDR3 has 15 amino acids. Germline CDR1 reads SGHRS; CDR2 reads YFSETQ. The CDR3 loop reads CASSGSGGGYNEQFF. Here the CDR3 DNA reads TGCGCCAGCAGCGGTAGCGGGGGGGGTTACAATGAGCAGTTCTTC.